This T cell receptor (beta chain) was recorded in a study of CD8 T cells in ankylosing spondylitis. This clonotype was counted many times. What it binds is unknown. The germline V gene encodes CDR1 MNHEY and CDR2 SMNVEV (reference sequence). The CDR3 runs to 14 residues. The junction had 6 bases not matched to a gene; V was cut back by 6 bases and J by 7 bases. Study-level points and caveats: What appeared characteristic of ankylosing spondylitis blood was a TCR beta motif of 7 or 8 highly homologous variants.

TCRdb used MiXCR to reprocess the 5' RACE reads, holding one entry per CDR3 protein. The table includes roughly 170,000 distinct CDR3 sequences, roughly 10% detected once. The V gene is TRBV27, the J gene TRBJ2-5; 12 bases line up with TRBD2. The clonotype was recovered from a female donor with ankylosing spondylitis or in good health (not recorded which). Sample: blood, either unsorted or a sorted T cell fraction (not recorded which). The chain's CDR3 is CASRGTSGYRTQYF. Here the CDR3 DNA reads TGTGCCAGCAGGGGGACTAGCGGGTACCGGACCCAGTACTTC.